One sample yielded the 2 T cell receptor beta chains listed below, sequenced in a study of T cell repertoires in cytomegalovirus infection. The antigens of these receptors remain unknown. TCRdb fed the reads into MiXCR, producing one record per CDR3 protein. Of under 850,000 distinct CDR3 sequences in the sample, 33% were seen once. Sequenced here: cultured PBMCs, sampled from culture after CMV antigen stimulation. The receptors shown here come from a human donor in good health (CMV status not recorded). Some clones in this sample may be carry-over from other donors' samples.

J is TRBJ2-5 and V is TRBV27, with D perhaps given as TRBD1 or TRBD2 (5 bases each). The CDR3 extends over 16 amino acids. Deletions cut 3 bases from V and 8 bases from J, with 22 bases between. Germline V gene sequence: CDR1 MNHEY, CDR2 SMNVEV (reference sequence). Written as DNA, the CDR3 is TGTGCCAGCAGTTTCGGGCATTCTGAGGGGCGGAGAACCCAGTACTTC. Encoded protein: CASSFGHSEGRRTQYF.

This chain joins TRBV19 and TRBJ2-1; D perhaps matches TRBD1 (6 bases). The germline V gene has CDR1 LNHDA and CDR2 SQIVND (reference sequence). V lost 6 bases and J 5 bases, leaving 14 bases between the germline ends. The CDR3 loop spans 14 amino acids. The CDR3 region is CASSPTWTDNEQFF. The CDR3 bases are TGTGCCAGTAGCCCCACGTGGACAGACAATGAGCAGTTCTTC.